Presented here are 23 T cell receptor beta chains from one specimen sequenced in a study of human T cells and chemical hapten exposure. MiXCR, applied by TCRdb to the RACE reads, yields one record per CDR3 protein. Of about 35,000 distinct CDR3 sequences in the sample, 5% to 8% were seen once. The time point denotes: patch test 1, 2 weeks after DPC sensitization. Treatment in this sample: therapeutic diphenylcyclopropenone sensitization with weekly scalp DPC. Unfractionated whole blood served as the source for total RNA extraction. The material sequenced was whole blood, taken in connection with sensitization to the hapten diphenylcyclopropenone (DPC). Source of these receptors: a young woman with alopecia areata. Some clones in this sample may be carry-over from other donors' samples.

This clonotype was counted ten times or more. V usage is TRBV28 and J usage is TRBJ1-1, with D possibly being TRBD1 (5 bases). CDR1 MDHEN and CDR2 SYDVKM come from the germline V gene. The CDR3 spans 15 residues. Trimming left V 0 bases short and J 1 base short, with 9 bases between. The CDR3 nucleotides are TGTGCCAGCAGTTTATGGGGGGTAGCGAACACTGAAGCTTTCTTT. Protein: CASSLWGVANTEAFF.

This clonotype was found a few times. This CDR3 reads CASNPHGDYQPQHF. CDR3 DNA: TGTGCCAGCAACCCTCACGGAGATTATCAGCCCCAGCATTTT. The chain uses TRBV6-2 or TRBV6-3 and TRBJ1-5; D is unclear. Germline V gene data show CDR1 as MNHEY and CDR2 as SVGEGT. This CDR3 region has 14 residues. Trimming stripped 7 bases from V and 5 bases from J, with 15 bases between.

This clonotype has ten or more counts. This chain joins TRBV28 and TRBJ2-7; TRBD2 matches 8 bases. Germline V gene data show CDR1 as MDHEN and CDR2 as SYDVKM. The ends lost 3 bases at V and 2 bases at J; junction bases unmatched: 3. This CDR3 comprises 14 residues. CDR3 protein: CASSFGGGPYEQYF. The CDR3, as DNA: TGTGCCAGCAGTTTCGGGGGGGGCCCCTACGAGCAGTACTTC.

In its sample, this clonotype was seen a few times. The J gene is TRBJ2-3, the V gene TRBV14; D is possibly TRBD2 (6 bases). The V end was cut by 4 bases, the J end by 5 bases, with 19 bases between. Germline V gene sequence: CDR1 SGHDN, CDR2 FVKESK. The CDR3 spans 16 residues. The CDR3 DNA follows: TGTGCCAGCAGCCTACGCAGGACTACCGCGGGAGATACGCAGTATTTT. Translated: CASSLRRTTAGDTQYF.

This clonotype was observed a handful of times. The V call is TRBV20-1, the J call TRBJ1-2; D is uncertain. Germline V gene lookup returns CDR1 DFQATT and CDR2 SNEGSKA (reference sequence). The CDR3 has 16 amino acids. V dropped 0 bases and J dropped 0 bases, with 14 bases sitting between them. CDR3 in DNA: TGCAGTGCTAGAGATTCAATTTACGGAGCTAACTATGGCTACACCTTC. It specifies CSARDSIYGANYGYTF.

This clonotype was found many times. This rearrangement joins TRBV12-5 to TRBJ2-1; D is perhaps TRBD1 (5 bases). CDR3 length: 12 residues. Germline V CDR1 and CDR2: LGHNT, FRNRAP. V lost 0 bases to trimming and J lost 9 bases, with 6 bases between them. CDR3 protein: CASGLVGVEQFF. In DNA, the CDR3 is TGTGCTAGTGGTTTGGTAGGGGTTGAGCAGTTCTTC.

The table lists this clonotype with a few counts. J is TRBJ2-5 and V is TRBV2; D ambiguous. The germline gives CDR1 SNHLY, CDR2 FYNNEI. Trimming removed 6 bases at V and 5 bases at J, with 4 bases between. This CDR3 is 10 amino acids long. For the CDR3, the DNA is TGTGCCAGCAGCGGGGAGACCCAGTACTTC. Protein product: CASSGETQYF.

The chain recombines TRBV5-4 with TRBJ1-5, with a tentative D call TRBD1 (5 bases). V was clipped by 0 bases and J by 7 bases, with 11 bases between them. Looked up from germline, CDR1 is SGHNT and CDR2 is YYREEE (reference sequence). The CDR3 is 14 residues long. CDR3 loop: CASSLAGEGQPQHF. The DNA of the CDR3 is TGTGCCAGCAGCTTGGCGGGGGAGGGGCAGCCCCAGCATTTT.

This clonotype was detected ten times or more. J is TRBJ2-3 and V is TRBV20-1, with D tentatively TRBD2 (7 bases). Germline assignment: CDR1 DFQATT and CDR2 SNEGSKA (reference sequence). This CDR3 has 15 residues. The CDR3 sequence is CSPVERGGSTDTQYF. The CDR3 coding sequence is TGCAGCCCTGTTGAGAGGGGGGGTAGCACAGATACGCAGTATTTT.

This clonotype was detected many times. V gene TRBV12-3 or TRBV12-4 combines with J gene TRBJ2-1; D unclear. The CDR3 sequence is 15 residues long. The V end lost 1 base, the J end lost 0 bases, and 7 bases lay between the germline ends. In nucleotides, the CDR3 is TGTGCCAGCAGTTTAGATCTTACCTCCTACAATGAGCAGTTCTTC. It codes for CASSLDLTSYNEQFF.

This clonotype was detected ten times or more. The genes are TRBV7-2 and TRBJ2-2; weak D call: TRBD2 (7 bases). The germline V gene has CDR1 SGHTA and CDR2 FQGNSA. V was shortened by 0 bases and J by 4 bases, with 12 bases between the two germline ends. This CDR3 comprises 16 residues. Written as DNA, the CDR3 is TGTGCCAGCAGCTTAGCGGGGGGGCGTAGCACCGGGGAGCTGTTTTTT. Protein sequence: CASSLAGGRSTGELFF.

This clonotype was recorded at least ten times. The chain joins TRBV7-9 to TRBJ2-7, with D tentatively TRBD2 (6 bases). The CDR3 covers 15 residues. Germline values: CDR1 SEHNR, CDR2 FQNEAQ (reference sequence). The V and J ends lost 1 base and 4 bases respectively, with 14 bases between them. CDR3 DNA sequence: TGTGCCAGCAGCTTAGGCGAACAGAGCGGGTACGAGCAGTACTTC. It is translated as CASSLGEQSGYEQYF.

The chain joins TRBV4-3 to TRBJ1-1; no clear D gene. In germline, CDR1 is LGHNA, CDR2 YSLEER. The CDR3 totals 17 residues. The V and J ends lost 0 bases and 6 bases respectively, with 20 bases between them. The CDR3 is CASSQDRGWRGLPEAFF. For the CDR3, the DNA is TGCGCCAGCAGCCAAGATCGGGGATGGCGGGGATTACCTGAAGCTTTCTTT.

The CDR3 region is CASSLGERANLQETQYF. Here the CDR3 DNA reads TGTGCCAGCAGCTTAGGGGAGCGGGCGAATCTCCAAGAGACCCAGTACTTC. The chain links TRBV7-9 to TRBJ2-5; possible D gene TRBD2, 6 bases. Trimming removed 1 base at V and 1 base at J, with 16 bases between. The CDR3 extends over 17 amino acids. In germline, CDR1 is SEHNR, CDR2 FQNEAQ (reference sequence). Supplemented by reference TRBV7-9 and TRBJ2-5, the full variable domain reads DTGVSQNPRHKITKRGQNVTFRCDPISEHNRLYWYRQTLGQGPEFLTYFQNEAQLEKSRLLSDRFSAERPKGSFSTLEIQRTEQGDSAMYLCASSLGERANLQETQYFGPGTRLLVL.

This clonotype was found many times. This rearrangement joins TRBV7-3 to TRBJ2-3; 7 nucleotides line up with TRBD1. After removal of 1 base from V and 1 base from J, the junction contained 5 bases not matched to a gene. CDR1 and CDR2 (germline): SGHTA, FQGTGA. CDR3 length: 16 amino acids. Here the CDR3 reads CASSLRGGAGTDTQYF. CDR3 bases: TGTGCCAGCAGCTTAAGAGGGGGCGCGGGCACAGATACGCAGTATTTT.

In its sample, this clonotype was seen many times. The chain employs TRBV24-1 and TRBJ1-2; TRBD1 might be the D (5 bases). Per the germline V gene, CDR1 is KGHDR and CDR2 is SFDVKD. V shed 4 bases and J shed 0 bases, with 8 bases lying between them. The CDR3 runs to 14 residues. CDR3 residues: CATSDTDTNYGYTF. The CDR3 DNA reads as TGTGCCACCAGTGACACGGACACTAACTATGGCTACACCTTC.

In its sample, this clonotype is medium-sized. V is TRBV12-3 or TRBV12-4 and J is TRBJ2-1; perhaps TRBD1 as D (6 bases). This CDR3 is built from 13 residues. V shed 6 bases and J shed 10 bases, with 16 bases lying between them. CDR3: CASSQGSLGEQFF. CDR3 DNA sequence: TGTGCCAGCAGCCAGGGGAGCCTTGGGGAGCAGTTCTTC.

CDR3 region: CASRGLDLSSYNEQFF. Here the CDR3 DNA reads TGTGCCAGCAGAGGCCTAGACCTATCCTCCTACAATGAGCAGTTCTTC. The genes are TRBV2 and TRBJ2-1, with D unresolved. V was trimmed by 6 bases and J by 0 bases, leaving 15 bases between them. The germline V gene encodes CDR1 SNHLY and CDR2 FYNNEI. The CDR3 is 16 amino acids.

The chain is built from TRBV9 and TRBJ1-1, with D tentatively TRBD1 (5 bases). The V end lost 2 bases, the J end lost 3 bases, and 14 bases lay between the germline ends. CDR3 size: 15 residues. The germline V gene has CDR1 SGDLS and CDR2 YYNGEE. The CDR3 nucleotides are TGTGCCAGCAGCGTCCGGGACTTGGAGGACACTGAAGCTTTCTTT. This codes for CASSVRDLEDTEAFF.

This clonotype has only a few counts. The chain has TRBV13 and TRBJ2-5; 9 positions agree with TRBD1. This CDR3 is 16 amino acids long. Germline V gives CDR1 PRHDT, CDR2 FYEKMQ (reference sequence). V was pared by 3 bases and J by 3 bases, with 8 bases of the junction left unmatched. CDR3 DNA sequence: TGTGCCAGCAGCTTTGAACAGGGACAGGGTGAAGAGACCCAGTACTTC. Translating it yields CASSFEQGQGEETQYF.

The V call is TRBV6-6, the J call TRBJ2-7; D ambiguous. V dropped 2 bases and J dropped 0 bases, with 11 bases sitting between them. Germline-derived CDR1 and CDR2 are MNHNY and SVGAGI (reference sequence). The CDR3 consists of 15 residues. The CDR3 region has the DNA TGTGCCAGCAGTTACGGTAGAAGAAGCTCCTACGAGCAGTACTTC. Its protein product is CASSYGRRSSYEQYF.

This clonotype appeared a few times. The chain combines TRBV30 with TRBJ1-1; maybe TRBD1 (6 bases). This CDR3 contains 13 residues. The V gene lost 0 bases and the J gene lost 5 bases, with 10 bases spanning the gap. Germline CDR1 and CDR2: GTSNPN and SVGIG (reference sequence). CDR3 in DNA: TGTGCCTGGAGTGTACTCAGGGGAACTGAAGCTTTCTTT. Its protein is CAWSVLRGTEAFF.

This clonotype was found a few times. The V call is TRBV5-1, the J call TRBJ2-3, with 13 bases aligning to TRBD2. CDR3 length equals 16 residues. Germline CDR1 reads SGHRS; CDR2 reads YFSETQ. The V segment lost 3 bases and the J segment 1 base; nucleotides outside the gene matches: 2. Here the CDR3 reads CASSWGTSGGTDTQYF. DNA of the CDR3: TGCGCCAGCAGCTGGGGGACTAGCGGGGGCACAGATACGCAGTATTTT.